This T cell receptor (beta chain) was recorded in a study of blood T cell repertoires in COVID-19. The wider study: Material from acute and convalescent COVID-19 was sourced from the United States, Italy and Spain. Sources were T cells, B-cell-depleted T cells, or PBMCs; the material itself was cDNA or gDNA.

Across about two dozen US areas, participants ranged in age from about 18 to 89 years. Among Cohort 3 donors, those recovered had two negative PCRs, clearance, or symptom resolution. The CDR3 consists of 17 residues. Deletions cut 4 bases from V and 0 bases from J, with 16 bases between. The germline CDR1 and CDR2 sequences are MRHNA and SNTAGT. Repertoires were generated with immunoSEQ multiplex PCR, while TCRdb's copy carries only in-frame clones and drops some. The sample lists 220,000 or so clones, roughly four fifths occurring once. The specimen was PBMCs or T cells enriched from blood (not recorded which). The chain uses TRBV6-4 and TRBJ2-1; tentatively, D is TRBD2 (5 bases). The receptor was derived from a woman in her sixties who had recovered from COVID-19. CDR3 loop: CASSAKPGFFSYNEQFF. The DNA for the CDR3 is TGTGCCAGCAGTGCCAAACCGGGGTTCTTCTCCTACAATGAGCAGTTCTTC.